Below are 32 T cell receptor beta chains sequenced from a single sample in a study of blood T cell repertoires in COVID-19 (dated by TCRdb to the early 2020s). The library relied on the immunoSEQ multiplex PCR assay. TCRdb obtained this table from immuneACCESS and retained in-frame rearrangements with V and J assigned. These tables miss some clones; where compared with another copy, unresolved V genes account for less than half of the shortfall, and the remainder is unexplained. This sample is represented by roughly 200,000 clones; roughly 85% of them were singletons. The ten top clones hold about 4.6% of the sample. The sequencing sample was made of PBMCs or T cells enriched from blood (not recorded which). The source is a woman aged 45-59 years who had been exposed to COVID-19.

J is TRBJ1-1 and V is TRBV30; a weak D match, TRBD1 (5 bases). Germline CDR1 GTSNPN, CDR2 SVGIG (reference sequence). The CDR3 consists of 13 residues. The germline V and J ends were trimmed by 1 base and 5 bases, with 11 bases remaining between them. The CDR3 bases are TGTGCCTGGAGTGCCTCAGGGATGACTGAAGCTTTCTTT. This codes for CAWSASGMTEAFF.

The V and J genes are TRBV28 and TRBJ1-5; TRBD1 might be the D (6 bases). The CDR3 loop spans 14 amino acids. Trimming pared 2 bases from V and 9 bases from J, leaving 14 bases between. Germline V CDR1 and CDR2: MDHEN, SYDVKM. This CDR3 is CASSLVTGLRPQHF. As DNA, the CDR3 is TGTGCCAGCAGTTTAGTGACAGGTCTACGGCCCCAGCATTTT.

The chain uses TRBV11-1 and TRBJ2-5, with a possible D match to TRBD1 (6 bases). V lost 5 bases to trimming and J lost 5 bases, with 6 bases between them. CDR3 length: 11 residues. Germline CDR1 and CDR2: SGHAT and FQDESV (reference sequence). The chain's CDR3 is CASSTGETQYF. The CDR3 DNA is TGTGCCAGCAGCACAGGGGAGACCCAGTACTTC.

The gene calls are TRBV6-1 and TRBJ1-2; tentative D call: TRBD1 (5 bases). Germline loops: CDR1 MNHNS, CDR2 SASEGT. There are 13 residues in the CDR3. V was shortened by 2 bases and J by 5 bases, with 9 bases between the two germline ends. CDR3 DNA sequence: TGTGCCAGCAGTGAAAGACAGCTATATGGCTACACCTTC. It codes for CASSERQLYGYTF.

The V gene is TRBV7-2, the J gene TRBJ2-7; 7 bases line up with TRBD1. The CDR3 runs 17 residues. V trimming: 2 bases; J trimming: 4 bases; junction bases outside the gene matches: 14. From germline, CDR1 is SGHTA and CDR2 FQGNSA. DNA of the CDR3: TGTGCCAGCAGCTTACGTATGACAGGGAATTTAGGATACGAGCAGTACTTC. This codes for CASSLRMTGNLGYEQYF. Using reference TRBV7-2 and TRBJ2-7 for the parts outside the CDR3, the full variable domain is GAGVSQSPSNKVTEKGKDVELRCDPISGHTALYWYRQSLGQGLEFLIYFQGNSAPDKSGLPSDRFSAERTGGSVSTLTIQRTQQEDSAVYLCASSLRMTGNLGYEQYFGPGTRLTVT.

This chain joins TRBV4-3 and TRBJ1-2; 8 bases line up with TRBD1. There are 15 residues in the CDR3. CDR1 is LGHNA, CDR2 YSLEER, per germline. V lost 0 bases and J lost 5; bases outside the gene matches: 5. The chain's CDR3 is CASSQDQGAGYGYTF. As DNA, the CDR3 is TGCGCCAGCAGCCAAGATCAGGGGGCGGGTTATGGCTACACCTTC.

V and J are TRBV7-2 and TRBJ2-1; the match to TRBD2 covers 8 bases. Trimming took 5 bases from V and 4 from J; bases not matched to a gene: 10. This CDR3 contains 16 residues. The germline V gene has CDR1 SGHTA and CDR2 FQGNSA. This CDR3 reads CASSPLGGGFYNEQFF. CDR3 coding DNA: TGTGCCAGCAGCCCCCTAGGCGGGGGGTTTTACAATGAGCAGTTCTTC.

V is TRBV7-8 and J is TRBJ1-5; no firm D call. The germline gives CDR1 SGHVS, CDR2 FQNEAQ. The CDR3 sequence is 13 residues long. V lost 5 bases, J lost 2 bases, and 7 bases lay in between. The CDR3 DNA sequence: TGTGCCAGCAGCCGAACAGGCAATCAGCCCCAGCATTTT. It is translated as CASSRTGNQPQHF.

Here the CDR3 DNA reads TGCGCCAGCGGTATTCCAACAGGGGGGGATTCACCCCTCCACTTT. As protein: CASGIPTGGDSPLHF. The chain joins TRBV10-2 to TRBJ1-6; TRBD1 agrees at 8 bases. Unmatched junction bases numbered 11, after V lost 8 bases and J lost 8 bases. Germline V lookup: CDR1 WSHSY, CDR2 SAAADI. This CDR3 spans 15 amino acids.

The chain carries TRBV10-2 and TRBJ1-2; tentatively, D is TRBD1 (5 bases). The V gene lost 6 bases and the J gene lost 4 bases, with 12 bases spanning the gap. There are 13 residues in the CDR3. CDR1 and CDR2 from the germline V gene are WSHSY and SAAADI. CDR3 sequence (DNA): TGCGCCAGCAGCTCGGGGGGACTCTATGGCTACACCTTC. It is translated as CASSSGGLYGYTF.

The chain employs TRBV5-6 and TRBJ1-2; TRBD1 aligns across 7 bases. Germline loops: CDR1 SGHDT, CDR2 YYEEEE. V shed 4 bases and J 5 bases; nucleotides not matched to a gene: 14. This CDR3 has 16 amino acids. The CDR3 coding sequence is TGTGCCAGCAGCGTGGGGGGCTCGGACAGGAGGTATGGCTACACCTTC. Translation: CASSVGGSDRRYGYTF. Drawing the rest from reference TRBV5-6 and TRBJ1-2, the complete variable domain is DAGVTQSPTHLIKTRGQQVTLRCSPKSGHDTVSWYQQALGQGPQFIFQYYEEEERQRGNFPDRFSGHQFPNYSSELNVNALLLGDSALYLCASSVGGSDRRYGYTFGSGTRLTVV.

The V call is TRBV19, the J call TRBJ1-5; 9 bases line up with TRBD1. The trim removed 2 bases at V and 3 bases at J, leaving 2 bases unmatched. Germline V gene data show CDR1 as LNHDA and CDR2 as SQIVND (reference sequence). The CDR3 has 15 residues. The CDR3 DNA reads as TGTGCCAGTAGTATAACACAGGGGGCCAATCAGCCCCAGCATTTT. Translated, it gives CASSITQGANQPQHF.

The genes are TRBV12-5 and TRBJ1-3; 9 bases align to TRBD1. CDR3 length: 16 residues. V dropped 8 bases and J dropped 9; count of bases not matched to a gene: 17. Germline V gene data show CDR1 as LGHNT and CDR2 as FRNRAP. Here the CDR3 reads CASTPSRDRVRGTIYF. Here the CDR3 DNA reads TGTGCTAGTACGCCCTCCCGGGACAGGGTACGTGGCACCATATATTTT.

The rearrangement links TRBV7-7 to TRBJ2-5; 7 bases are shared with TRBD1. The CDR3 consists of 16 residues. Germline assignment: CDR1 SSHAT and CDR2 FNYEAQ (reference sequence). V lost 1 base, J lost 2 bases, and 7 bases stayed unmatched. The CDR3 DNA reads TGTGCCAGCAGCTTAGGCCGAGGGGGCAGGCAAGAGACCCAGTACTTC. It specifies CASSLGRGGRQETQYF.

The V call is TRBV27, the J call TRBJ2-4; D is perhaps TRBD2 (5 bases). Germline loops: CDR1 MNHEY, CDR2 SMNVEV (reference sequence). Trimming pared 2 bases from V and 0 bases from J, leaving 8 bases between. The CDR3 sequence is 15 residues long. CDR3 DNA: TGTGCCAGCAGTTTAGCGGGCCTAGCCAAAAACATTCAGTACTTC. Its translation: CASSLAGLAKNIQYF.

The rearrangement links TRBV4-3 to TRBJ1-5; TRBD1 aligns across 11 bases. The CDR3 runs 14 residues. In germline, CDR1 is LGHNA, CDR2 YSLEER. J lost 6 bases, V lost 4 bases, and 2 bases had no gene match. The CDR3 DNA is TGCGCCAGCAGCCGAGGACAGGGGGCTCAGCCCCAGCATTTT. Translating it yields CASSRGQGAQPQHF.

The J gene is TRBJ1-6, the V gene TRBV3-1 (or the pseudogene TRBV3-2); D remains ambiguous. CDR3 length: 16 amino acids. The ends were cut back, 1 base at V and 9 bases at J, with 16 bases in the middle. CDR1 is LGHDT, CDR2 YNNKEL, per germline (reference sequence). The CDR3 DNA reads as TGTGCCAGCAGCCAAGTCCGGAGAGCCGGCGGTTCACCCCTCCACTTT. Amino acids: CASSQVRRAGGSPLHF.

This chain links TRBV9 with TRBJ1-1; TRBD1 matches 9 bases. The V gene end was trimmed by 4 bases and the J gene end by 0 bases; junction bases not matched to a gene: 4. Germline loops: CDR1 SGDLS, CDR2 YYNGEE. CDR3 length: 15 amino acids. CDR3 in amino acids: CASSPRQGVNTEAFF. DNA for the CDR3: TGTGCCAGCAGCCCTCGACAGGGGGTGAACACTGAAGCTTTCTTT.

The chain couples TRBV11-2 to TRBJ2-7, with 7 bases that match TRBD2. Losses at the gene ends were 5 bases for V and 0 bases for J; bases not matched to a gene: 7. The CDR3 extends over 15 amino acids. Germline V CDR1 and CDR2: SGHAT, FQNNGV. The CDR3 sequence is CASSRQGGGSYEQYF. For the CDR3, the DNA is TGTGCCAGCAGCCGCCAGGGCGGGGGCTCCTACGAGCAGTACTTC.

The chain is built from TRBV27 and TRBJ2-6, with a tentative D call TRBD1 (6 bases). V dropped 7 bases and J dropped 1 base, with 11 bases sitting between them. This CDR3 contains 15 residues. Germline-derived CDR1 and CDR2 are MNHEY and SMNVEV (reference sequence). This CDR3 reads CASKLGGSGANVLTF. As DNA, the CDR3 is TGTGCCAGCAAGCTAGGGGGATCTGGGGCCAACGTCCTGACTTTC.

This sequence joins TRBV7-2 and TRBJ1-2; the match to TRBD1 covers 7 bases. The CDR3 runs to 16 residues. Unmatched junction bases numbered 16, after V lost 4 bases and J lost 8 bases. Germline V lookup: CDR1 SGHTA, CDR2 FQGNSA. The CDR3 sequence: CASSSPRARGLGGYTF. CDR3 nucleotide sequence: TGTGCCAGCAGCTCCCCCCGGGCGAGGGGGCTAGGGGGCTACACCTTC.

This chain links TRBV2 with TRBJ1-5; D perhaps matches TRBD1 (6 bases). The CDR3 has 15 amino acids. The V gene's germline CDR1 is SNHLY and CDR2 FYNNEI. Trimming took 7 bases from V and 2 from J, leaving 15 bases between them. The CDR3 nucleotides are TGTGCCAGCAAGGGGGGGTTAGGGGGCAATCAGCCCCAGCATTTT. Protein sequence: CASKGGLGGNQPQHF.

The CDR3 region has the DNA TGCGCCAGCAGTGATATCCATTCACCCCTCCACTTT. Its translation: CASSDIHSPLHF. The chain has TRBV10-2 and TRBJ1-6; D remains ambiguous. V lost 3 bases to trimming and J lost 8 bases, with 5 bases between them. The length of the CDR3 is 12 residues. CDR1 is WSHSY, CDR2 SAAADI, per germline.

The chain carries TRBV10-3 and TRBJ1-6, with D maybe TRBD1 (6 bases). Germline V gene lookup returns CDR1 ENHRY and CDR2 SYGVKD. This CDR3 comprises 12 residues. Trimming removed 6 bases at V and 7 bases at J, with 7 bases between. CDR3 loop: CAIRDRNSPLHF. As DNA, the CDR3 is TGTGCCATCAGGGACAGAAATTCACCCCTCCACTTT.

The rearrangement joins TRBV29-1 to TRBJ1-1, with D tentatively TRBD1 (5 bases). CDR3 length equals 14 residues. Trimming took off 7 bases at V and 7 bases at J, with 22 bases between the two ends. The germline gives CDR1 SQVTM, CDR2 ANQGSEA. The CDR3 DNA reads TGCAGCGCCACTAGCGGGGCCCGGGGGGGTGAAGCTTTCTTT. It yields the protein CSATSGARGGEAFF. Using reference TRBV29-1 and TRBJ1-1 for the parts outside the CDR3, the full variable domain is SAVISQKPSRDICQRGTSLTIQCQVDSQVTMMFWYRQQPGQSLTLIATANQGSEATYESGFVIDKFPISRPNLTFSTLTVSNMSPEDSSIYLCSATSGARGGEAFFGQGTRLTVV.

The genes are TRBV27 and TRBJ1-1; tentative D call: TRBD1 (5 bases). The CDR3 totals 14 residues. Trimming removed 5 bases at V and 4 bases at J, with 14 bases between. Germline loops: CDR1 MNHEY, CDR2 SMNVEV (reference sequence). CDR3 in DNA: TGTGCCAGCAGTCCCATCGGGGGGAGCACTGAAGCTTTCTTT. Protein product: CASSPIGGSTEAFF.

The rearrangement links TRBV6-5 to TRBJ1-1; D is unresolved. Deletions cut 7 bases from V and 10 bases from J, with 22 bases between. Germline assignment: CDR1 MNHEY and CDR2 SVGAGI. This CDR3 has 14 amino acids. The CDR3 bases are TGTGCCAGCACCTTTACGGACCGCCCAGGAGGAGCTTTCTTT. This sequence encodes CASTFTDRPGGAFF.

The CDR3 DNA reads as TGCGCCAGCAGCTTGGCTTTAGCAAGAAACTACGAGCAGTACTTC. Amino acids: CASSLALARNYEQYF. This sequence joins TRBV5-1 and TRBJ2-7; no reliable D call. Germline assignment: CDR1 SGHRS and CDR2 YFSETQ. This CDR3 is 15 amino acids long. Deletions cut 0 bases from V and 3 bases from J, with 13 bases between.

CDR3 protein: CASSTQGGNTEAFF. The CDR3 DNA reads TGTGCCAGCAGCACACAGGGGGGGAACACTGAAGCTTTCTTT. The chain carries TRBV7-2 and TRBJ1-1, with 8 positions matching TRBD1. The CDR3 totals 14 residues. Germline-derived CDR1 and CDR2 are SGHTA and FQGNSA. V lost 5 bases to trimming and J lost 1 base; unmatched junction nucleotides: 3.

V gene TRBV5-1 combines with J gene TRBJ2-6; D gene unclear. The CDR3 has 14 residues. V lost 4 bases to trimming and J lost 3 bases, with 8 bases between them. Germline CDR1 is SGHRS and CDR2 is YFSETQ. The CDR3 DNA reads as TGCGCCAGCAGCCCTCAGAATGGGGCCAACGTCCTGACTTTC. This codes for CASSPQNGANVLTF.

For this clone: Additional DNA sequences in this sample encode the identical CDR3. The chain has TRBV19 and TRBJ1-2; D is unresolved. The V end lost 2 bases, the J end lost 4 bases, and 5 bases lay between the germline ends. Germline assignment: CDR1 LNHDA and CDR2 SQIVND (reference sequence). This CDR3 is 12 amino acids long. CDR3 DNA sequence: TGTGCCAGTAGTATAACGGGCTATGGCTACACCTTC. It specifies CASSITGYGYTF.

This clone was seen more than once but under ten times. The CDR3 region has the DNA TGTGCCACCAGTGGCAGGCGCTCCTACAATGAGCAGTTCTTC. The encoded protein is CATSGRRSYNEQFF. The rearrangement links TRBV24-1 to TRBJ2-1; D is unresolved. This CDR3 has 14 amino acids. Trimming removed 5 bases at V and 0 bases at J, with 7 bases between. Germline CDR1 reads KGHDR; CDR2 reads SFDVKD.